The 26 T cell receptor beta chains reported below all come from one sample, sequenced in a study of shared T cell receptors in the human thymus. This table comes from immunoSEQ multiplex PCR, and its TCRdb copy is limited to in-frame clones, with some not included. The table lists about 660,000 clones, approximately 87% of them singletons. These data were also filed under a second study, of human thymus T cells.

The material sequenced was thymocytes. The source is a boy younger than two with a congenital heart defect.

The J gene is TRBJ2-7, the V gene TRBV28; TRBD1 agrees at 7 bases. Germline-derived CDR1 and CDR2 are MDHEN and SYDVKM. V was pared by 1 base and J by 2 bases, with 8 bases of the junction left unmatched. CDR3 length equals 16 residues. CDR3 coding DNA: TGTGCCAGCAGTTTATACCAAGGGGACAGTCCCTACGAGCAGTACTTC. It yields the protein CASSLYQGDSPYEQYF.

The genes are TRBV28 and TRBJ1-2; unclear D gene. Germline V lookup: CDR1 MDHEN, CDR2 SYDVKM. Deletions cut 2 bases from V and 3 bases from J, with 10 bases between. The CDR3 has 14 amino acids. The CDR3, as DNA: TGTGCCAGCAGTTTACGGGATCCTCACTATGGCTACACCTTC. This sequence encodes CASSLRDPHYGYTF.

This clone was counted once. The genes are TRBV5-1 and TRBJ1-1; D is ambiguous. With 0 bases removed from V and 3 bases from J, the gap between germline ends came to 15 bases. CDR3 length: 16 amino acids. In germline, CDR1 is SGHRS, CDR2 YFSETQ. CDR3 coding DNA: TGCGCCAGCAGCTTGGAAGGTTTCATCGGGGACACTGAAGCTTTCTTT. Translation gives CASSLEGFIGDTEAFF.

This clone appeared once. The chain combines TRBV6-1 with TRBJ2-4, with 7 bases identical to TRBD2. Trimming at V came to 11 bases and at J to 6 bases, leaving 10 bases not matched to a gene. The V gene's germline CDR1 is MNHNS and CDR2 SASEGT. CDR3 size: 13 residues. The CDR3 DNA is TGTGCCCTTTGGGCCCAGCGGGGAAACATTCAGTACTTC. This sequence encodes CALWAQRGNIQYF.

As regards this clone: Other DNA sequences within the sample encode an identical CDR3. The chain links TRBV25-1 to TRBJ1-1, with 8 bases matching TRBD1. The V gene end was trimmed by 4 bases and the J gene end by 5 bases; junction bases not matched to a gene: 12. Germline lookup yields CDR1 MGHDK and CDR2 SYGVNS. CDR3 length: 16 residues. DNA for the CDR3: TGTGCCAGCAGTGGCGGGACAGGAGCTGGGGGGACTGAAGCTTTCTTT. Translated, it gives CASSGGTGAGGTEAFF.

This chain links TRBV4-3 with TRBJ2-7; maybe TRBD2 (5 bases). Germline V gives CDR1 LGHNA, CDR2 YSLEER. The ends were cut back, 0 bases at V and 2 bases at J, with 11 bases in the middle. This CDR3 comprises 15 residues. This chain's CDR3 is CASSQDLWETYEQYF. Written as DNA, the CDR3 is TGCGCCAGCAGCCAAGATCTATGGGAGACCTACGAGCAGTACTTC.

The V gene is TRBV20-1, the J gene TRBJ1-2; D gene uncertain. The V and J ends lost 7 bases and 4 bases respectively, with 4 bases between them. The CDR3 length is 9 residues. In germline, CDR1 is DFQATT, CDR2 SNEGSKA (reference sequence). The CDR3 nucleotides read TGCAGTGGGGCCTATGGCTACACCTTC. It yields the protein CSGAYGYTF.

With regard to this clone: The junction differs from germline at one of its ends, possibly a read error. This specimen includes other DNA sequences encoding the same CDR3. The DNA for the CDR3 is TGTGCCAGCACAACGGGACACCTCGAGACAGATAATTCCCCCCTCCACTTT. Its protein product is CASTTGHLETDNSPLHF. The gene calls are TRBV25-1 and TRBJ1-6; TRBD1 might be the D (6 bases). The CDR3 contains 17 residues. Germline loops: CDR1 MGHDK, CDR2 SYGVNS.

V usage is TRBV10-2 and J usage is TRBJ2-7; the match to TRBD1 covers 9 bases. Germline loops: CDR1 WSHSY, CDR2 SAAADI. The CDR3 sequence is 15 residues long. Trimming removed 7 bases from V and 1 base from J; junction bases left unmatched: 8. The CDR3 is CASNGTGRGSYEQYF. CDR3 nucleotide sequence: TGCGCCAGCAATGGGACAGGGCGTGGGTCCTACGAGCAGTACTTC.

CDR3 sequence (DNA): TGTGCCAGCAGTGATACTTCAGGCTGGACCTACGAGCAGTACTTC. Translating it yields CASSDTSGWTYEQYF. The rearrangement uses TRBV27 and TRBJ2-7; unclear D gene. The germline V and J ends were trimmed by 5 bases and 2 bases, with 16 bases remaining between them. CDR3 size: 15 residues. Germline V CDR1 and CDR2: MNHEY, SMNVEV (reference sequence).

This clone was observed once. The J gene is TRBJ2-4, the V gene TRBV30, with TRBD2 matching 11 bases. With V trimmed by 1 base and J by 6 bases, 2 bases remained unmatched. CDR3 length: 14 amino acids. CDR1 is GTSNPN, CDR2 SVGIG, per germline (reference sequence). CDR3 in amino acids: CAWSDTSGGNIQYF. The CDR3 bases are TGTGCCTGGAGTGATACTAGCGGGGGAAACATTCAGTACTTC. The full variable domain, in which reference TRBV30 and TRBJ2-4 provide the parts outside the CDR3, is SQTIHQWPATLVQPVGSPLSLECTVEGTSNPNLYWYRQAAGRGLQLLFYSVGIGQISSEVPQNLSASRPQDRQFILSSKKLLLSDSGFYLCAWSDTSGGNIQYFGAGTRLSVL.

The chain uses TRBV6-5 and TRBJ1-1, with D perhaps matching TRBD1 (5 bases). The CDR3 contains 15 residues. V was trimmed by 5 bases and J by 2 bases, leaving 15 bases between them. Germline CDR1 is MNHEY and CDR2 is SVGAGI. CDR3 coding DNA: TGTGCCAGCAGTCCGCCTTCGGACAAAAACACTGAAGCTTTCTTT. Protein: CASSPPSDKNTEAFF.

V is TRBV19 and J is TRBJ1-4; possibly TRBD1 for D (6 bases). CDR1 LNHDA and CDR2 SQIVND come from the germline V gene (reference sequence). The CDR3 has 13 amino acids. The V and J ends lost 6 bases and 8 bases respectively, with 13 bases between them. CDR3 in DNA: TGTGCCAGTAGAAGGGGGATAGAGGAAAAACTGTTTTTT. Amino acid sequence: CASRRGIEEKLFF.

The chain couples TRBV7-8 to TRBJ2-5, with D tentatively TRBD1 (5 bases). CDR1 and CDR2 (germline): SGHVS, FQNEAQ. V was pared by 1 base and J by 5 bases, with 14 bases between. CDR3 length: 15 residues. In DNA form, the CDR3 reads TGTGCCAGCAGCTTAGAAGCTGGGGCGTGCGAGACCCAGTACTTC. Protein: CASSLEAGACETQYF.

The V and J genes are TRBV5-6 and TRBJ2-5; 8 nucleotides agree with TRBD1. The CDR3 has 17 residues. The trim removed 1 base at V and 2 bases at J, leaving 10 bases unmatched. Germline-derived CDR1 and CDR2 are SGHDT and YYEEEE. The CDR3 reads CASSLYFQGAFQETQYF. The CDR3 DNA is TGTGCCAGCAGCTTGTATTTTCAGGGGGCTTTTCAAGAGACCCAGTACTTC.

This chain connects TRBV15 to TRBJ1-1, with D possibly TRBD1 on 6 matching bases. CDR3 length: 15 amino acids. Germline V CDR1 and CDR2: LNHNV, YYDKDF (reference sequence). Trimming removed 5 bases at V and 7 bases at J, with 20 bases between. This CDR3 is CATSPRAGANNEAFF. As DNA, the CDR3 is TGTGCCACCAGCCCCCGAGCAGGGGCAAATAATGAAGCTTTCTTT.

The chain uses TRBV10-3 and TRBJ1-5; 7 bases match TRBD1. The ends lost 3 bases at V and 2 bases at J; junction bases unmatched: 16. This CDR3 spans 19 amino acids. Germline-derived CDR1 and CDR2 are ENHRY and SYGVKD. The CDR3 here is CAISDGAGPGGSRNQPQHF. CDR3 nucleotide sequence: TGTGCCATCAGTGACGGCGCAGGACCAGGGGGATCTCGCAATCAGCCCCAGCATTTT.

The chain employs TRBV28 and TRBJ1-2; TRBD1 aligns across 8 bases. Germline CDR1 reads MDHEN; CDR2 reads SYDVKM. This CDR3 region has 14 residues. J gave up 2 bases and V 5 bases, and 4 bases lay outside the gene matches. CDR3 DNA sequence: TGTGCCAGCAGTAACCGACAGGGGAACTATGGCTACACCTTC. It specifies CASSNRQGNYGYTF.

The CDR3 reads CASSRGGPADTQYF. The CDR3 coding sequence is TGTGCCAGCAGTCGCGGGGGGCCAGCAGATACGCAGTATTTT. The rearrangement joins TRBV6-5 to TRBJ2-3; 8 bases map to TRBD2. The V gene end was trimmed by 5 bases and the J gene end by 4 bases; junction bases not matched to a gene: 5. CDR1 is MNHEY and CDR2 is SVGAGI in the germline V gene. The length of the CDR3 is 14 residues.

To note about this clone: The junction differs from germline at one of its ends, possibly a read error. The CDR3 sequence: CASSLEPRVHNTGEMFF. DNA of the CDR3: TGTGCCAGCAGCTTGGAACCCCGGGTCCACAACACCGGGGAGATGTTTTTT. The chain carries TRBV5-5 and TRBJ2-2; a weak D match, TRBD2 (5 bases). In germline, CDR1 is SGHKS, CDR2 YYEKEE (reference sequence). The CDR3 is 17 amino acids.

The chain is built from TRBV18 and TRBJ2-5; 9 bases agree with TRBD2. From germline, CDR1 is KGHSH and CDR2 LQKENI. The CDR3 sequence is 15 residues long. The ends lost 3 bases at V and 5 bases at J; junction bases unmatched: 7. The CDR3 DNA follows: TGTGCCAGCTCACCCGTAGCGGGAGCGGGGGAGACCCAGTACTTC. Protein: CASSPVAGAGETQYF.

The V and J genes are TRBV5-4 and TRBJ2-5; 7 positions match TRBD2. The V segment lost 5 bases and the J segment 5 bases; nucleotides outside the gene matches: 18. This CDR3 has 17 amino acids. CDR1 and CDR2 from the germline V gene are SGHNT and YYREEE (reference sequence). The CDR3 reads CASRLTSTSVTLETQYF. In nucleotides, the CDR3 is TGTGCCAGCAGGCTGACGAGTACTAGCGTGACCTTGGAGACCCAGTACTTC.

V and J are TRBV29-1 and TRBJ1-2; TRBD1 matches 10 bases. J was trimmed by 2 bases and V by 4 bases; bases with no gene match: 7. The CDR3 extends over 15 amino acids. The germline CDR1 and CDR2 sequences are SQVTM and ANQGSEA. The chain's CDR3 is CSVGTPGQGNYGYTF. The CDR3 DNA follows: TGCAGCGTTGGAACCCCGGGACAGGGGAACTATGGCTACACCTTC.

The chain is built from TRBV6-4 and TRBJ2-1; D possibly corresponds to TRBD1 (6 bases). V was clipped by 4 bases and J by 6 bases, with 22 bases between them. This CDR3 is 17 amino acids long. Germline CDR1 reads MRHNA; CDR2 reads SNTAGT. Here the CDR3 reads CASSGLQGPAEVNEQFF. CDR3 bases: TGTGCCAGCAGTGGCTTACAGGGTCCCGCGGAGGTCAATGAGCAGTTCTTC.

The chain joins TRBV19 to TRBJ1-1; TRBD1 is a possible D gene (6 bases). Germline V gene sequence: CDR1 LNHDA, CDR2 SQIVND (reference sequence). The V end was cut by 1 base, the J end by 1 base, with 16 bases between. This CDR3 has 17 residues. The CDR3 reads CASSIAPWGTPNTEAFF. DNA for the CDR3: TGTGCCAGTAGTATAGCCCCTTGGGGGACACCGAACACTGAAGCTTTCTTT. Filled out from reference TRBV19 and TRBJ1-1, the complete variable domain reads DGGITQSPKYLFRKEGQNVTLSCEQNLNHDAMYWYRQDPGQGLRLIYYSQIVNDFQKGDIAEGYSVSREKKESFPLTVTSAQKNPTAFYLCASSIAPWGTPNTEAFFGQGTRLTVV.

This clone was counted a few times. This chain connects TRBV13 to TRBJ2-7, with 7 bases fitting TRBD2. The germline CDR1 and CDR2 sequences are PRHDT and FYEKMQ (reference sequence). V gave up 0 bases and J gave up 0 bases; unmatched junction bases: 5. The CDR3 runs to 16 residues. CDR3 in DNA: TGTGCCAGCAGCTTAGGCCGGGGGGAGAGCTCCTACGAGCAGTACTTC. Its protein is CASSLGRGESSYEQYF. Drawing the rest from reference TRBV13 and TRBJ2-7, the complete variable domain is AAGVIQSPRHLIKEKRETATLKCYPIPRHDTVYWYQQGPGQDPQFLISFYEKMQSDKGSIPDRFSAQQFSDYHSELNMSSLELGDSALYFCASSLGRGESSYEQYFGPGTRLTVT.